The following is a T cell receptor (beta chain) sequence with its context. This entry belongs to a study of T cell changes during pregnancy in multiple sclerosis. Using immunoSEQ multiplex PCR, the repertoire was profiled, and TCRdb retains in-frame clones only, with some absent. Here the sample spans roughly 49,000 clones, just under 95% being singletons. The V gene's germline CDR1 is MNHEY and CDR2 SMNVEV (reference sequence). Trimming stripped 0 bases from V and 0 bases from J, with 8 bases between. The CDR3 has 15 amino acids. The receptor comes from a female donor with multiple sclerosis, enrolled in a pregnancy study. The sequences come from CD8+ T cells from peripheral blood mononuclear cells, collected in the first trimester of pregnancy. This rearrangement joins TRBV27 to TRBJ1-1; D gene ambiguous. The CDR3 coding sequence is TGTGCCAGCAGTTTATCCACAGCTTTGAACACTGAAGCTTTCTTT. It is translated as CASSLSTALNTEAFF.